The next 32 T cell receptor beta chains were all read from a single sample in a study of lymphopenia after photon versus proton radiotherapy. TCRdb's copy holds only in-frame clones and misses some; the assay was immunoSEQ multiplex PCR. The sample carries 150,000 to 200,000 clones, roughly nine tenths recorded once. Sequencing was performed on peripheral blood, taken from a patient treated with photon-based radiotherapy. These receptors were collected from a man aged 45 to 65 with gastric cancer.

V and J are TRBV28 and TRBJ1-5; D not certain. This CDR3 spans 12 amino acids. CDR1 and CDR2 from the germline V gene are MDHEN and SYDVKM. The ends were cut back, 10 bases at V and 6 bases at J, with 13 bases in the middle. CDR3 loop: CAIGLGGQPQHF. Written as DNA, the CDR3 is TGTGCCATAGGTTTGGGTGGTCAGCCCCAGCATTTT.

The CDR3: CASSGMGLAGNEQFF. CDR3 nucleotide sequence: TGCGCCAGCAGCGGGATGGGACTAGCGGGGAATGAGCAGTTCTTC. This chain connects TRBV5-1 to TRBJ2-1, with 13 bases fitting TRBD2. Trimming took 4 bases from V and 7 from J; bases not matched to a gene: 5. The CDR3 is made up of 15 amino acids. The germline CDR1 and CDR2 sequences are SGHRS and YFSETQ.

J is TRBJ2-1 and V is TRBV7-8, with TRBD2 matching over 9 bases. The CDR3 is 14 residues long. Germline CDR1 reads SGHVS; CDR2 reads FQNEAQ. The ends lost 2 bases at V and 7 bases at J; junction bases unmatched: 3. CDR3 DNA: TGTGCCAGCAGCTTAAGCGGGAGGAGAAATGAGCAGTTCTTC. It is translated as CASSLSGRRNEQFF.

The chain carries TRBV19 and TRBJ2-7; D is unclear. The ends were cut back, 4 bases at V and 5 bases at J, with 12 bases in the middle. CDR1 LNHDA and CDR2 SQIVND come from the germline V gene (reference sequence). This CDR3 contains 13 residues. Written as DNA, the CDR3 is TGTGCCAGTAGTAGTTACAGATTTGACGAGCAGTACTTC. As protein: CASSSYRFDEQYF.

The rearrangement uses TRBV28 and TRBJ2-7; D is possibly TRBD1 or TRBD2 (5 bases each). Germline CDR1 is MDHEN and CDR2 is SYDVKM. The V end lost 5 bases, the J end lost 2 bases, and 19 bases lay between the germline ends. This CDR3 has 16 residues. CDR3 in DNA: TGTGCCAGCAGTACCGTACGACAAAGGGGACCCTACGAGCAGTACTTC. Translation gives CASSTVRQRGPYEQYF.

The chain is built from TRBV5-1 and TRBJ2-7; 13 nucleotides match TRBD2. CDR3 length equals 15 residues. Germline loops: CDR1 SGHRS, CDR2 YFSETQ. The junction had 2 bases not matched to a gene; V was cut back by 1 base and J by 4 bases. CDR3 sequence: CASSLTTSGGYEQYF. In nucleotides, the CDR3 is TGCGCCAGCAGCTTGACGACTAGCGGGGGGTACGAGCAGTACTTC.

V gene TRBV27 combines with J gene TRBJ1-1; 7 bases line up with TRBD1. The germline V gene encodes CDR1 MNHEY and CDR2 SMNVEV (reference sequence). V lost 5 bases, J lost 1 base, and 4 bases stayed unmatched. The CDR3 is made up of 14 amino acids. CDR3 in amino acids: CASSPRGRNTEAFF. The CDR3 DNA sequence: TGTGCCAGCAGTCCCAGGGGGAGGAACACTGAAGCTTTCTTT.

The chain has TRBV19 and TRBJ2-1; maybe TRBD2 (6 bases). This CDR3 contains 19 residues. With 1 base removed from V and 1 base from J, the gap between germline ends came to 20 bases. Germline CDR1 is LNHDA and CDR2 is SQIVND (reference sequence). Here the CDR3 reads CASSIALGGAVISYNEQFF. The CDR3 DNA sequence: TGTGCCAGTAGTATAGCCCTCGGGGGAGCGGTTATTTCCTACAATGAGCAGTTCTTC.

The chain links TRBV5-1 to TRBJ2-4; D not resolved. V was shortened by 0 bases and J by 0 bases, with 10 bases between the two germline ends. The CDR3 spans 16 residues. The germline gives CDR1 SGHRS, CDR2 YFSETQ. CDR3 in DNA: TGCGCCAGCAGCTTGGGTGTCGGCTTAGCCAAAAACATTCAGTACTTC. This sequence encodes CASSLGVGLAKNIQYF.

The J gene is TRBJ1-1, the V gene TRBV6-5, with 9 bases matching TRBD1. CDR3 length: 15 amino acids. V lost 4 bases to trimming and J lost 2 bases; unmatched junction nucleotides: 5. In germline, CDR1 is MNHEY, CDR2 SVGAGI. CDR3: CASSSAGQGNTEAFF. CDR3 nucleotide sequence: TGTGCCAGCAGTTCAGCGGGACAGGGAAACACTGAAGCTTTCTTT.

This clone was recorded a few times. This chain connects TRBV5-1 to TRBJ2-7; 8 bases align to TRBD2. This CDR3 is built from 15 residues. V was pared by 1 base and J by 1 base, with 4 bases of the junction left unmatched. Looked up from germline, CDR1 is SGHRS and CDR2 is YFSETQ. CDR3 nucleotide sequence: TGCGCCAGCAGCTTGCTAGCGGGTGCGTCCTACGAGCAGTACTTC. Its protein product is CASSLLAGASYEQYF.

The V call is TRBV27, the J call TRBJ1-1, with 8 bases identical to TRBD1. CDR1 is MNHEY and CDR2 is SMNVEV in the germline V gene (reference sequence). The CDR3 is made up of 15 amino acids. V shed 4 bases and J 2 bases; nucleotides not matched to a gene: 6. CDR3 DNA: TGTGCCAGCAGTTCGGACAGGGTAATAAACACTGAAGCTTTCTTT. It is translated as CASSSDRVINTEAFF.

This chain joins TRBV19 and TRBJ1-2; no clear D. The V gene's germline CDR1 is LNHDA and CDR2 SQIVND (reference sequence). The CDR3 loop spans 13 amino acids. The V end lost 3 bases, the J end lost 2 bases, and 7 bases lay between the germline ends. The CDR3: CASSIVRNYGYTF. In nucleotides, the CDR3 is TGTGCCAGTAGTATTGTCAGAAACTATGGCTACACCTTC.

The sample holds a few counts of this clone. One end of the junction fails to match germline, which may point to a read error. The rearrangement uses TRBV7-9 and TRBJ1-1; a weak D match, TRBD1 (6 bases). CDR1 SEHNR and CDR2 FQNEAQ come from the germline V gene (reference sequence). There are 14 residues in the CDR3. The CDR3 protein is CASSLGGRNTEAFF. CDR3 DNA sequence: TGTGCCAGCAGTTTAGGGGGTAGAAACACTGAAGCTTTCTTT.

This chain links TRBV7-6 with TRBJ2-1; D may match TRBD1 or TRBD2 (5 bases each). V lost 5 bases to trimming and J lost 1 base, with 15 bases between them. This CDR3 region has 16 residues. Germline V lookup: CDR1 SGHVS, CDR2 FNYEAQ. CDR3 protein: CASSLGTLPSYNEQFF. CDR3 DNA sequence: TGTGCCAGCAGCCTAGGGACCCTACCATCCTACAATGAGCAGTTCTTC.

The rearrangement links TRBV29-1 to TRBJ2-1, with 7 nucleotides matching TRBD2. The length of the CDR3 is 12 residues. The J segment lost 10 bases and the V segment lost 6 bases, leaving 9 bases of the junction unmatched. Germline V gene sequence: CDR1 SQVTM, CDR2 ANQGSEA. In DNA form, the CDR3 reads TGCAGCGTGGAAAGGGTCGGGGGGGAGCAGTTCTTC. This translates into CSVERVGGEQFF.

This clone was recorded a few times. The V and J genes are TRBV28 and TRBJ2-5; 8 bases align to TRBD2. This CDR3 region has 15 residues. Germline V gene data show CDR1 as MDHEN and CDR2 as SYDVKM. The ends lost 3 bases at V and 0 bases at J; junction bases unmatched: 3. For the CDR3, the DNA is TGTGCCAGCAGTTTCGGCGGGAGGAACCAAGAGACCCAGTACTTC. Translating gives CASSFGGRNQETQYF. The full variable domain, completed using reference TRBV28 and TRBJ2-5, is DVKVTQSSRYLVKRTGEKVFLECVQDMDHENMFWYRQDPGLGLRLIYFSYDVKMKEKGDIPEGYSVSREKKERFSLILESASTNQTSMYLCASSFGGRNQETQYFGPGTRLLVL.

V and J are TRBV27 and TRBJ2-7; 9 bases align to TRBD1. Trimming removed 1 base from V and 1 base from J; junction bases left unmatched: 5. The CDR3 contains 16 residues. Germline V gene lookup returns CDR1 MNHEY and CDR2 SMNVEV (reference sequence). CDR3 protein: CASSLWGTGKSYEQYF. CDR3 DNA: TGTGCCAGCAGTTTATGGGGGACAGGGAAGTCCTACGAGCAGTACTTC.

This sequence joins TRBV7-8 and TRBJ2-7; weak D call: TRBD1 (5 bases). V was shortened by 3 bases and J by 4 bases, with 16 bases between the two germline ends. Germline assignment: CDR1 SGHVS and CDR2 FQNEAQ. The CDR3 is 15 residues long. CDR3 sequence reads: CASSFTDTLTYEQYF. Here the CDR3 DNA reads TGTGCCAGCAGCTTCACGGACACCCTGACTTACGAGCAGTACTTC.

CDR3 sequence (DNA): TGTGCCAGTAGTATAGGAAGAACCGATCAGCCCCAGCATTTT. Amino acids: CASSIGRTDQPQHF. The gene calls are TRBV19 and TRBJ1-5; D unclear. The CDR3 length is 14 residues. Trimming removed 1 base at V and 5 bases at J, with 9 bases between. From germline, CDR1 is LNHDA and CDR2 SQIVND (reference sequence).

J is TRBJ2-1 and V is TRBV4-1; 7 bases map to TRBD1. Germline trimming cut 2 bases from V and 2 bases from J; bases unmatched to any gene: 3. CDR3 size: 15 residues. In germline, CDR1 is MGHRA, CDR2 YSYEKL. In DNA, the CDR3 is TGCGCCAGCAGCCAACCGACAGGGCCCTACAATGAGCAGTTCTTC. This codes for CASSQPTGPYNEQFF.

The chain links TRBV5-1 to TRBJ2-1; 11 bases are shared with TRBD2. The V gene's germline CDR1 is SGHRS and CDR2 YFSETQ. The CDR3 length is 17 residues. V trimming: 3 bases; J trimming: 10 bases; junction bases outside the gene matches: 15. The CDR3 DNA sequence: TGCGCCAGCAGCTCGAGTTTTACTAGCGGGAGTCTCGTCGAGCAGTTCTTC. It specifies CASSSSFTSGSLVEQFF.

The chain carries TRBV7-2 and TRBJ1-1; 7 nucleotides line up with TRBD1. V lost 5 bases, J lost 4 bases, and 10 bases stayed unmatched. The CDR3 sequence is 15 residues long. Per germline, CDR1 SGHTA and CDR2 FQGNSA. The CDR3 loop reads CASSPPTGMVTEAFF. The CDR3, as DNA: TGTGCCAGCAGCCCGCCGACAGGGATGGTCACTGAAGCTTTCTTT.

V and J are TRBV4-2 and TRBJ2-5; the D is unclear. The V and J ends lost 0 bases and 2 bases respectively, with 13 bases between them. Germline lookup yields CDR1 LGHNA and CDR2 YNFKEQ. This CDR3 contains 16 residues. As DNA, the CDR3 is TGTGCCAGCAGCCAAGATCTAGGTCTAAGACAAGAGACCCAGTACTTC. Amino acid sequence: CASSQDLGLRQETQYF.

V and J are TRBV7-9 and TRBJ2-7; no clear D gene. The germline V gene encodes CDR1 SEHNR and CDR2 FQNEAQ (reference sequence). The CDR3 has 12 residues. Trimming cost V 5 bases and J 4 bases, with 9 bases left between them. CDR3 in amino acids: CASSPLGYEQYF. The CDR3 coding sequence is TGTGCCAGCAGCCCACTGGGATACGAGCAGTACTTC.

This clone was counted once. The V gene is TRBV7-9, the J gene TRBJ1-4, with a tentative D call TRBD1 (5 bases). Germline CDR1 SEHNR, CDR2 FQNEAQ (reference sequence). The CDR3 loop spans 15 amino acids. V was trimmed by 5 bases and J by 0 bases, leaving 10 bases between them. The CDR3 sequence: CASSQGRATNEKLFF. The CDR3 coding sequence is TGTGCCAGCAGCCAGGGTAGGGCAACTAATGAAAAACTGTTTTTT.

For the CDR3, the DNA is TGTGCCAGCAGAGAAAACAGGAGAGGCGGGGCTGAAGCTTTCTTT. The encoded protein is CASRENRRGGAEAFF. The V gene is TRBV28, the J gene TRBJ1-1, with D tentatively TRBD1 (5 bases). Trimming pared 6 bases from V and 6 bases from J, leaving 20 bases between. In germline, CDR1 is MDHEN, CDR2 SYDVKM. The CDR3 is 15 amino acids.

The rearrangement joins TRBV28 to TRBJ1-1; the D is unclear. Germline V CDR1 and CDR2: MDHEN, SYDVKM. V was clipped by 5 bases and J by 0 bases, with 10 bases between them. The CDR3 is 14 amino acids. In DNA form, the CDR3 reads TGTGCCAGCAGTACGCCTACCATGAACACTGAAGCTTTCTTT. This encodes CASSTPTMNTEAFF. Together with reference TRBV28 and TRBJ1-1, the CDR3 gives the full variable domain: DVKVTQSSRYLVKRTGEKVFLECVQDMDHENMFWYRQDPGLGLRLIYFSYDVKMKEKGDIPEGYSVSREKKERFSLILESASTNQTSMYLCASSTPTMNTEAFFGQGTRLTVV.

V usage is TRBV19 and J usage is TRBJ2-4; D possibly matches TRBD1 or TRBD2 (6 bases each). Trimming cost V 2 bases and J 1 base, with 24 bases left between them. CDR1 and CDR2 from the germline V gene are LNHDA and SQIVND (reference sequence). CDR3 size: 20 residues. CDR3 in amino acids: CASSIFPGLTKGGAKNIQYF. CDR3 DNA sequence: TGTGCCAGTAGTATATTCCCGGGACTTACAAAAGGGGGGGCCAAAAACATTCAGTACTTC.

This chain joins TRBV6-4 and TRBJ2-1, with D tentatively TRBD2 (5 bases). CDR3 length equals 15 residues. V was clipped by 2 bases and J by 6 bases, with 14 bases between them. Germline CDR1 MRHNA, CDR2 SNTAGT. The CDR3 spells CASSDGSSPSNEQFF. The CDR3 coding sequence is TGTGCCAGCAGTGACGGGAGTTCGCCCTCCAATGAGCAGTTCTTC.

This chain connects TRBV5-8 to TRBJ1-5; no firm D call. The germline gives CDR1 SGHTS, CDR2 YDEGEE. This CDR3 comprises 16 residues. V shed 0 bases and J shed 0 bases, with 10 bases lying between them. The DNA for the CDR3 is TGTGCCAGCAGCTTGGGAGAGCAGAATAGCAATCAGCCCCAGCATTTT. Translation: CASSLGEQNSNQPQHF.

J is TRBJ1-2 and V is TRBV19; 8 bases line up with TRBD1. Germline V gives CDR1 LNHDA, CDR2 SQIVND (reference sequence). This CDR3 is 13 amino acids long. V was clipped by 8 bases and J by 5 bases; unmatched bases: 7. The CDR3 loop reads CASRPQGGYGYTF. DNA of the CDR3: TGTGCCAGTCGCCCACAGGGGGGATATGGCTACACCTTC.